A single sample gave rise to the 30 T cell receptor beta chains below, sequenced in a study of T-cell reconstitution after alpha-beta-depleted transplantation in children. Unique molecular identifiers featured in how the TCRbeta library was prepared. TCRdb analysed the PCR reads with MiXCR anew, one entry per CDR3 protein. The repertoire consists of approximately 250,000 distinct CDR3 sequences, with about a quarter occurring once and the leading ten covering about 2.8%. This material consisted of PBMCs, taken before TCRalphabeta/CD19-depleted stem cell transplant. These receptors were collected from a girl aged 2-9 years with Fanconi anemia, due to receive a stem cell transplant.

This clonotype was recorded only once. Given the absence of the conserved phenylalanine or tryptophan at the CDR3 end, a read error is likely. This sequence joins TRBV4-2 and TRBJ2-1; D might be TRBD2 (5 bases). The CDR3 has 13 amino acids. V gave up 1 base and J gave up 6 bases, with 7 bases separating them. From germline, CDR1 is LGHNA and CDR2 YNFKEQ. The CDR3, as DNA: TGTGCCAGCAGCCAAGTAGGACTCAATGAGCAGTTCTCC. Translated, it gives CASSQVGLNEQFS.

V is TRBV21-1 and J is TRBJ2-1. TRBV21-1 is a documented pseudogene. CDR3 length equals 13 residues. In nucleotides, the CDR3 is TGTGCCAGCAGCCGAATAAGGGTGGGTGGACAGTTCTTC. Translating it yields CASSRIRVGGQFF.

Worth noting for this clonotype: Mismatch with germline at one junction end may stem from a read error. The genes are TRBV4-1 and TRBJ1-1, with D unclear. Germline V gene sequence: CDR1 MGHRA, CDR2 YSYEKL. The CDR3 extends over 14 amino acids. CDR3 in DNA: TGCGCCAGCAGCCAAGCAGAGCCGAACACTGAAGTTTTCTTT. Translated: CASSQAEPNTEVFF.

The V gene is TRBV2, the J gene TRBJ2-1, with 8 bases matching TRBD2. The CDR3 is 14 amino acids. Germline CDR1 reads SNHLY; CDR2 reads FYNNEI. V dropped 9 bases and J dropped 2; count of bases not matched to a gene: 6. The CDR3 protein is CARTSGGPYNEQFF. The CDR3 nucleotides read TGTGCCAGAACGAGCGGGGGCCCCTACAATGAGCAGTTCTTC.

Many counts were recorded for this clonotype. The chain combines TRBV5-1 with TRBJ2-7; 9 bases match TRBD2. The CDR3 has 15 residues. V gave up 1 base and J gave up 2 bases; unmatched junction bases: 4. Germline V gene data show CDR1 as SGHRS and CDR2 as YFSETQ. CDR3 sequence (DNA): TGCGCCAGCAGCTTGCGTGGCGGGAGGGCCTACGAGCAGTACTTC. Protein product: CASSLRGGRAYEQYF.

This clonotype was seen a handful of times. This chain uses TRBV20-1 with TRBJ2-3; 9 bases are a match to TRBD2. In germline, CDR1 is DFQATT, CDR2 SNEGSKA (reference sequence). This CDR3 comprises 11 residues. V gave up 1 base and J gave up 10 bases; unmatched junction bases: 0. CDR3 coding DNA: TGCAGTGCTAGAGGGACTAGCGCGCAGTATTTT. Translated, it gives CSARGTSAQYF.

This clonotype came up a few times. The CDR3 loop reads CASSPSGTRTYNEQFF. In DNA, the CDR3 is TGTGCCAGCAGCCCCTCCGGGACTAGGACCTACAATGAGCAGTTCTTC. V usage is TRBV6-1 and J usage is TRBJ2-1, with 8 bases aligning to TRBD2. This CDR3 spans 16 amino acids. V was pared by 6 bases and J by 2 bases, with 9 bases of the junction left unmatched. Germline CDR1 and CDR2: MNHNS and SASEGT.

The V gene is TRBV7-3, the J gene TRBJ2-1; the match to TRBD2 covers 12 bases. V lost 3 bases, J lost 6 bases, and 3 bases stayed unmatched. The germline V gene has CDR1 SGHTA and CDR2 FQGTGA. The CDR3 runs to 15 residues. The CDR3 reads CASSLSSGRANEQFF. CDR3 nucleotide sequence: TGTGCCAGCAGCTTGTCTAGCGGGAGGGCCAATGAGCAGTTCTTC.

The gene calls are TRBV23-1 and TRBJ2-2; perhaps TRBD2 as D (6 bases). TRBV23-1 is known as an ORF, though its function is uncertain. The CDR3 is 17 amino acids. The germline V and J ends were trimmed by 11 bases and 1 base, with 23 bases remaining between them. CDR3 loop: CAGPPFLGLMNTGELFF. CDR3 bases: TGCGCCGGACCCCCCTTCCTGGGACTGATGAACACCGGGGAGCTGTTTTTT.

This clonotype was seen at least ten times. The J gene is TRBJ2-3, the V gene TRBV20-1; tentative D call: TRBD2 (5 bases). This CDR3 is 15 amino acids long. Trimming stripped 3 bases from V and 0 bases from J, with 13 bases between. The germline V gene has CDR1 DFQATT and CDR2 SNEGSKA (reference sequence). In DNA, the CDR3 is TGCAGTGCTAGTTTGGGCGGGTCTAGCACAGATACGCAGTATTTT. Its translation: CSASLGGSSTDTQYF.

This clonotype has just one count. This chain uses TRBV5-6 with TRBJ2-1, with 8 bases fitting TRBD1. The CDR3 spans 14 residues. The trim removed 4 bases at V and 4 bases at J, leaving 4 bases unmatched. The germline V gene has CDR1 SGHDT and CDR2 YYEEEE. The CDR3 coding sequence is TGTGCCAGCAGCCTATGGACAGGGTACAATGAGCAGTTCTTC. As protein: CASSLWTGYNEQFF.

This clonotype was seen a few times. The V gene is TRBV18, the J gene TRBJ2-1, with 7 positions matching TRBD1. The V segment lost 4 bases and the J segment 6 bases; nucleotides outside the gene matches: 3. This CDR3 is 13 amino acids long. The germline V gene has CDR1 KGHSH and CDR2 LQKENI. CDR3 nucleotides: TGTGCCAGCTCACGAAACAGGGGCAATGAGCAGTTCTTC. The encoded protein is CASSRNRGNEQFF.

This clonotype was observed a single time. Written as DNA, the CDR3 is TGCGCCAGCAGTGATTCTCCGAACACTGAAGCTTTCTTT. As protein: CASSDSPNTEAFF. The genes are TRBV10-1 and TRBJ1-1; D is uncertain. CDR3 length: 13 amino acids. Deletions cut 3 bases from V and 1 base from J, with 6 bases between. Germline assignment: CDR1 WNHNN and CDR2 SYGVQD (reference sequence).

The rearrangement uses TRBV20-1 and TRBJ2-1, with TRBD2 identical over 12 bases. CDR3 size: 15 residues. Germline V gene data show CDR1 as DFQATT and CDR2 as SNEGSKA (reference sequence). Trimming removed 6 bases from V and 5 bases from J; junction bases left unmatched: 8. CDR3 sequence reads: CSAEAGLAGDNEQFF. For the CDR3, the DNA is TGCAGTGCAGAGGCGGGACTAGCGGGCGACAATGAGCAGTTCTTC.

In its sample, this clonotype was seen many times. The V gene is TRBV20-1, the J gene TRBJ1-6, with D unclear. V gave up 3 bases and J gave up 16 bases, with 10 bases separating them. The CDR3 consists of 10 residues. Looked up from germline, CDR1 is DFQATT and CDR2 is SNEGSKA (reference sequence). As DNA, the CDR3 is TGCAGTGCTAGGAGGGCCCATCTCCACTTT. It translates to CSARRAHLHF.

This clonotype occurred a few times. V usage is TRBV7-2 and J usage is TRBJ2-1; D may be TRBD2 (7 bases). V lost 1 base and J lost 10, with 11 bases in between. The CDR3 sequence is 13 residues long. From germline, CDR1 is SGHTA and CDR2 FQGNSA. For the CDR3, the DNA is TGTGCCAGCAGCTTAGAGGGGGGGTGGGAGCAGTTCTTC. This encodes CASSLEGGWEQFF. Using reference TRBV7-2 and TRBJ2-1 for the parts outside the CDR3, the full variable domain is GAGVSQSPSNKVTEKGKDVELRCDPISGHTALYWYRQSLGQGLEFLIYFQGNSAPDKSGLPSDRFSAERTGGSVSTLTIQRTQQEDSAVYLCASSLEGGWEQFFGPGTRLTVL.

This clonotype came up many times. V gene TRBV6-4 combines with J gene TRBJ2-1, with D unresolved. Trimming left V 9 bases short and J 5 bases short, with 8 bases between. The CDR3 extends over 11 amino acids. The V gene's germline CDR1 is MRHNA and CDR2 SNTAGT. CDR3: CARHSNNEQFF. For the CDR3, the DNA is TGTGCCAGACACTCTAACAATGAGCAGTTCTTC.

The chain is built from TRBV4-2 and TRBJ2-7, with D possibly being TRBD1 (5 bases). The CDR3 extends over 16 amino acids. Deletions cut 0 bases from V and 0 bases from J, with 12 bases between. From germline, CDR1 is LGHNA and CDR2 YNFKEQ. In DNA, the CDR3 is TGTGCCAGCAGCCAAGATCGAAGTCAGGGCTCCTACGAGCAGTACTTC. Protein sequence: CASSQDRSQGSYEQYF.

This clonotype has a count of ten or more. V and J are TRBV7-3 and TRBJ2-3; TRBD2 matches at 8 bases. Trimming removed 3 bases from V and 5 bases from J; junction bases left unmatched: 7. CDR3 length: 15 residues. Germline CDR1 is SGHTA and CDR2 is FQGTGA. CDR3 region: CASSFDDTSGDTQYF. CDR3 bases: TGTGCCAGCAGCTTCGACGACACTAGCGGAGATACGCAGTATTTT.

At least ten counts were recorded for this clonotype. J is TRBJ2-3 and V is TRBV6-5, with D uncertain. CDR1 MNHEY and CDR2 SVGAGI come from the germline V gene. V lost 2 bases and J 10 bases, leaving 4 bases between the germline ends. The CDR3 sequence is 10 residues long. The CDR3 protein is CASSYPPQYF. CDR3 DNA: TGTGCCAGCAGTTACCCTCCGCAGTATTTT.

The table lists this clonotype with a few counts. The CDR3 DNA follows: TGCAGTGCTAGAGCCCTTTTGACAGGGAGCTCCTACGAGCAGTACTTC. This translates into CSARALLTGSSYEQYF. The chain is built from TRBV20-1 and TRBJ2-7; TRBD1 agrees at 7 bases. The germline V gene encodes CDR1 DFQATT and CDR2 SNEGSKA (reference sequence). The CDR3 contains 16 residues. Germline trimming cut 1 base from V and 0 bases from J; bases unmatched to any gene: 9.

For the CDR3, the DNA is TGTGCCAGCAGCCTGGGGGGAATAAAGTACAATGAGCAGTTCTTC. Protein: CASSLGGIKYNEQFF. The chain is built from TRBV6-1 and TRBJ2-1, with D maybe TRBD2 (6 bases). The CDR3 extends over 15 amino acids. Germline V gene sequence: CDR1 MNHNS, CDR2 SASEGT. V shed 6 bases and J shed 4 bases, with 16 bases lying between them.

This clonotype has a single count. J is TRBJ2-7 and V is TRBV28, with TRBD2 matching 7 bases. This CDR3 region has 14 residues. Germline V CDR1 and CDR2: MDHEN, SYDVKM. V lost 7 bases and J lost 3; bases outside the gene matches: 9. The CDR3 reads CASNDPGGFYEQYF. For the CDR3, the DNA is TGTGCCAGCAATGATCCGGGAGGATTCTACGAGCAGTACTTC.

V is TRBV28 and J is TRBJ2-5, with D maybe TRBD2 (6 bases). The CDR3 is 15 amino acids. V was cut by 5 bases and J by 5 bases, with 18 bases left in between. Germline V gene data show CDR1 as MDHEN and CDR2 as SYDVKM. DNA for the CDR3: TGTGCCAGCAGTGCGGGCGGGACGGCGAGGGAGACCCAGTACTTC. This encodes CASSAGGTARETQYF.

To note about this clonotype: This could be a read error, since a much larger clone is one nucleotide away. The rearrangement uses TRBV12-3 or TRBV12-4 and TRBJ2-5; maybe TRBD1 (6 bases). This CDR3 has 15 amino acids. The CDR3 here is CASSPWQGNQEAQYF. CDR3 DNA: TGTGCCAGCAGCCCGTGGCAGGGGAACCAAGAGGCCCAGTACTTC.

This rearrangement joins TRBV12-3 or TRBV12-4 to TRBJ1-1; no clear D gene. Trimming cost V 1 base and J 6 bases, with 9 bases left between them. CDR3 length equals 13 residues. The CDR3 reads CASSLELSAEAFF. In DNA, the CDR3 is TGTGCCAGCAGTTTAGAGTTGTCAGCTGAAGCTTTCTTT.

V and J are TRBV7-3 and TRBJ2-3; 11 bases line up with TRBD2. V dropped 1 base and J dropped 0; count of bases not matched to a gene: 6. CDR3 length: 18 residues. CDR1 SGHTA and CDR2 FQGTGA come from the germline V gene. CDR3 bases: TGTGCCAGCAGCTTAAAACTAGCGGGAGATTTGAGCACAGATACGCAGTATTTT. This codes for CASSLKLAGDLSTDTQYF.

This clonotype was counted ten times or more. The gene calls are TRBV20-1 and TRBJ2-2; D not certain. Deletions cut 0 bases from V and 1 base from J, with 6 bases between. In germline, CDR1 is DFQATT, CDR2 SNEGSKA (reference sequence). There are 14 residues in the CDR3. This CDR3 reads CSARDRRNTGELFF. The CDR3 bases are TGCAGTGCTAGAGATAGGCGGAACACCGGGGAGCTGTTTTTT.

The gene calls are TRBV29-1 and TRBJ2-7; either TRBD1 or TRBD2 may supply D (5 bases each). The CDR3 spans 12 residues. Germline CDR1 SQVTM, CDR2 ANQGSEA. V was cut by 5 bases and J by 3 bases, with 11 bases left in between. The CDR3 loop reads CSVQRDGYEQYF. In DNA, the CDR3 is TGCAGCGTTCAGAGGGACGGCTACGAGCAGTACTTC.

The chain recombines TRBV12-3 or TRBV12-4 with TRBJ2-1; no firm D call. The V and J ends lost 2 bases and 15 bases respectively, with 14 bases between them. CDR3 size: 12 residues. This CDR3 is CASSLRKASRFF. CDR3 nucleotides: TGTGCCAGCAGTTTAAGAAAAGCGAGTCGGTTCTTC.